This TCR beta chain emerged from a study of control samples from healthy donors and cancer patients. Per germline, CDR1 ENHRY and CDR2 SYGVKD. Trimming at V came to 4 bases and at J to 8 bases, leaving 8 bases not matched to a gene. There are 15 residues in the CDR3. Some clones are missing from TCRdb's copy, which holds only in-frame ones; the method was immunoSEQ multiplex PCR. The sample has some 100,000 clones, 90% seen once. Input material: blood. The chain couples TRBV10-3 to TRBJ1-3; 10 nucleotides match TRBD1. The receptor comes from a human donor in good health. The donor label of this sample is uncertain. CDR3 nucleotide sequence: TGTGCCATCAGTGGCGTGACAGGGGGCGAGGACACCATATATTTT. Its translation: CAISGVTGGEDTIYF.